These 4 T cell receptor beta chains were all obtained from the same sample, sequenced in a study of cytomegalovirus exposure and HLA in healthy donors. Both 60 Vbeta primers and 13 Jbeta primers went into the PCR. Some clones are missing from TCRdb's copy, which holds only in-frame ones; the method was immunoSEQ multiplex PCR. The table includes more than 140,000 clones, nearly 80% detected once. The material sequenced was PBMCs. The receptors were gathered from a male donor in good health and CMV-seronegative.

This chain uses TRBV7-2 with TRBJ2-7, with 10 nucleotides matching TRBD2. CDR1 SGHTA and CDR2 FQGNSA come from the germline V gene. V shed 1 base, J shed 4 bases, and the junction held 7 bases outside the gene matches. CDR3 length: 16 amino acids. In DNA, the CDR3 is TGTGCCAGCAGCTTAGGGCTAGCGGGGGAGTGGTACGAGCAGTACTTC. It is translated as CASSLGLAGEWYEQYF.

The V call is TRBV6-6, the J call TRBJ1-1, with a possible D match to TRBD1 (5 bases). This CDR3 spans 14 amino acids. Germline values: CDR1 MNHNY, CDR2 SVGAGI (reference sequence). V was pared by 4 bases and J by 1 base, with 10 bases between. CDR3 nucleotide sequence: TGTGCCAGCAGTTGGACAAACGGGAACACTGAAGCTTTCTTT. Encoded protein: CASSWTNGNTEAFF.

In nucleotides, the CDR3 is TGTGCCAGCAGCCCCTCGCAGGGCCTAAACAATCAGCCCCAGCATTTT. Protein sequence: CASSPSQGLNNQPQHF. The rearrangement uses TRBV7-9 and TRBJ1-5; weak D call: TRBD1 (5 bases). CDR1 and CDR2 from the germline V gene are SEHNR and FQNEAQ (reference sequence). The CDR3 has 16 residues. The V end lost 5 bases, the J end lost 3 bases, and 17 bases lay between the germline ends.

This clone appeared once. V gene TRBV5-1 combines with J gene TRBJ1-2; 7 positions match TRBD1. V lost 4 bases, J lost 1 base, and 7 bases stayed unmatched. CDR3 length: 15 residues. Germline-derived CDR1 and CDR2 are SGHRS and YFSETQ. DNA of the CDR3: TGCGCCAGCAGCCCGGGACAGCAAGTTAACTATGGCTACACCTTC. It encodes CASSPGQQVNYGYTF.